This T cell receptor (beta chain) was identified during a study of T cells in Graves' hyperthyroidism and ophthalmopathy. Across the whole study: Upon initial diagnosis and before any treatment, peripheral blood was collected.

Template material for amplifying TCR beta CDR3 regions consisted of RNA transcripts. HTBI primers were used for first-round RT-PCR of the TCR CDR3. In TCRdb, the multiplex PCR reads were re-called with MiXCR into one record per CDR3 protein. The profile shows more than 350,000 distinct CDR3 sequences, 15% of them singletons. The CDR3 is made up of 14 amino acids. CDR1 is MGHRA, CDR2 YSYEKL, per germline. Trimming removed 1 base from V and 6 bases from J, with 9 bases in between. This clonotype was picked up many times. Antigen unknown. Overall study findings and caveats: Ophthalmopathy stood apart from stable hyperthyroidism in a 13 V-J model.

Sequencing input: blood. The rearrangement links TRBV4-1 to TRBJ2-2; the D is unclear. The TCR originated in a woman in her 30s with Graves' hyperthyroidism. The CDR3 region has the DNA TGCGCCAGCAGCCAAGCGAACACCCCCGGGGAGCTGTTTTTT. Its protein is CASSQANTPGELFF.